The 32 T cell receptor beta chains below all came from one sample that was sequenced in a study of blood T cell repertoires in COVID-19. Profiled with immunoSEQ multiplex PCR; TCRdb holds only in-frame clones, not every one. This repertoire shows 200,000 to 250,000 clones, approximately 84% found once; its top ten account for roughly 3%. The source material was peripheral blood. Every receptor here comes from a woman aged 25 to 39 who had recovered from COVID-19.

J is TRBJ1-3 and V is TRBV5-6, with 8 nucleotides matching TRBD1. V lost 3 bases, J lost 0 bases, and 5 bases stayed unmatched. The CDR3 contains 16 residues. Germline lookup yields CDR1 SGHDT and CDR2 YYEEEE. The CDR3 sequence is CASSSWTGNSGNTIYF. The CDR3 DNA reads TGTGCCAGCAGCTCTTGGACAGGGAACTCTGGAAACACCATATATTTT. The full variable domain, with the rest looked up from reference TRBV5-6 and TRBJ1-3, is DAGVTQSPTHLIKTRGQQVTLRCSPKSGHDTVSWYQQALGQGPQFIFQYYEEEERQRGNFPDRFSGHQFPNYSSELNVNALLLGDSALYLCASSSWTGNSGNTIYFGEGSWLTVV.

The chain carries TRBV5-6 and TRBJ2-6; D uncertain. The CDR3 extends over 15 amino acids. V was pared by 5 bases and J by 0 bases, with 9 bases between. The germline gives CDR1 SGHDT, CDR2 YYEEEE. The CDR3, as DNA: TGTGCCAGCAGGCGGCTTGTCTCTGGGGCCAACGTCCTGACTTTC. This codes for CASRRLVSGANVLTF.

The genes are TRBV3-1 (or the pseudogene TRBV3-2) and TRBJ2-2; 8 nucleotides agree with TRBD2. Germline values: CDR1 LGHDT, CDR2 YNNKEL (reference sequence). Trimming removed 0 bases from V and 5 bases from J; junction bases left unmatched: 14. This CDR3 contains 19 residues. CDR3 sequence (DNA): TGTGCCAGCAGCCAAGATCGAACCGGGAGGGGGGGCCGTACCGGGGAGCTGTTTTTT. This encodes CASSQDRTGRGGRTGELFF.

The chain links TRBV5-1 to TRBJ1-4; D possibly corresponds to TRBD1 (6 bases). V was clipped by 0 bases and J by 3 bases, with 12 bases between them. The CDR3 runs 16 residues. Germline V gene sequence: CDR1 SGHRS, CDR2 YFSETQ. The CDR3 reads CASSLARGGPNEKLFF. The CDR3 DNA reads as TGCGCCAGCAGCTTGGCCCGCGGGGGCCCTAATGAAAAACTGTTTTTT. Drawing the rest from reference TRBV5-1 and TRBJ1-4, the complete variable domain is KAGVTQTPRYLIKTRGQQVTLSCSPISGHRSVSWYQQTPGQGLQFLFEYFSETQRNKGNFPGRFSGRQFSNSRSEMNVSTLELGDSALYLCASSLARGGPNEKLFFGSGTQLSVL.

The V call is TRBV4-2, the J call TRBJ2-1, with a possible D match to TRBD2 (5 bases). Germline CDR1 LGHNA, CDR2 YNFKEQ. Deletions cut 1 base from V and 0 bases from J, with 7 bases between. The CDR3 has 15 amino acids. CDR3 sequence: CASSQGLNSYNEQFF. CDR3 in DNA: TGTGCCAGCAGCCAAGGACTAAACTCCTACAATGAGCAGTTCTTC.

The chain has TRBV19 and TRBJ2-7; 8 bases agree with TRBD2. The V segment lost 5 bases and the J segment 4 bases; nucleotides outside the gene matches: 4. The CDR3 spans 13 residues. Looked up from germline, CDR1 is LNHDA and CDR2 is SQIVND (reference sequence). The CDR3 spells CASSPGGGYEQYF. The CDR3 bases are TGTGCCAGTAGTCCCGGGGGGGGATACGAGCAGTACTTC.

This chain connects TRBV6-5 to TRBJ1-6; 9 bases line up with TRBD1. With V trimmed by 4 bases and J by 6 bases, 4 bases remained unmatched. The CDR3 has 15 amino acids. From germline, CDR1 is MNHEY and CDR2 SVGAGI. DNA for the CDR3: TGTGCCAGCAGTTCCGGGACAGGGCCTAATTCACCCCTCCACTTT. This sequence encodes CASSSGTGPNSPLHF.

Many counts were recorded for this clone. The rearrangement joins TRBV7-9 to TRBJ2-7; D may be TRBD2 (6 bases). The germline gives CDR1 SEHNR, CDR2 FQNEAQ (reference sequence). V lost 2 bases, J lost 6 bases, and 17 bases lay in between. The CDR3 loop spans 15 amino acids. This CDR3 reads CASSLSWGVAAEQYF. CDR3 coding DNA: TGTGCCAGCAGCTTATCCTGGGGGGTAGCGGCCGAGCAGTACTTC.

The V and J genes are TRBV2 and TRBJ2-5, with 14 positions matching TRBD2. The germline V gene encodes CDR1 SNHLY and CDR2 FYNNEI. V trimming: 10 bases; J trimming: 2 bases; junction bases outside the gene matches: 9. This CDR3 is 16 amino acids long. The CDR3 sequence: CAILGGLAGEQETQYF. The CDR3 DNA reads TGTGCCATCCTAGGGGGACTAGCGGGGGAGCAAGAGACCCAGTACTTC.

The chain couples TRBV27 to TRBJ1-2, with D possibly being TRBD1 (5 bases). The CDR3 sequence is 13 residues long. Germline V lookup: CDR1 MNHEY, CDR2 SMNVEV (reference sequence). Trimming left V 7 bases short and J 3 bases short, with 12 bases between. The CDR3 sequence: CASTRAPHYGYTF. In DNA form, the CDR3 reads TGTGCCAGCACCAGGGCACCTCACTATGGCTACACCTTC.

The chain joins TRBV3-1 (or the pseudogene TRBV3-2) to TRBJ1-2; the D is unclear. V lost 0 bases, J lost 2 bases, and 10 bases lay in between. The CDR3 extends over 15 amino acids. Germline loops: CDR1 LGHDT, CDR2 YNNKEL (reference sequence). DNA of the CDR3: TGTGCCAGCAGCCAAGATCTAGGAGGGAACTATGGCTACACCTTC. Protein: CASSQDLGGNYGYTF.

The gene calls are TRBV7-3 and TRBJ2-1; possible D gene TRBD2, 5 bases. CDR3 size: 14 residues. The V gene's germline CDR1 is SGHTA and CDR2 FQGTGA. V gave up 5 bases and J gave up 9 bases, with 17 bases separating them. DNA of the CDR3: TGTGCCAGCAGCCCCAAACGGGGTATCAGTGAGCAGTTCTTC. The encoded protein is CASSPKRGISEQFF.

The rearrangement links TRBV5-4 to TRBJ1-2, with 9 bases identical to TRBD1. V was clipped by 9 bases and J by 5 bases; unmatched bases: 14. The CDR3 loop spans 15 amino acids. The germline gives CDR1 SGHNT, CDR2 YYREEE (reference sequence). The CDR3 reads CAMSRGGGQGYGYTF. DNA for the CDR3: TGTGCCATGTCGCGGGGCGGGGGACAGGGTTATGGCTACACCTTC.

This chain joins TRBV19 and TRBJ2-7; TRBD1 matches 9 bases. CDR1 is LNHDA, CDR2 SQIVND, per germline (reference sequence). The CDR3 spans 14 residues. The J segment lost 4 bases and the V segment lost 4 bases, leaving 5 bases of the junction unmatched. The CDR3 DNA reads TGTGCCAGTAGTACCGGACAGGGGAGGTACGAGCAGTACTTC. Its translation is CASSTGQGRYEQYF.

The V and J genes are TRBV19 and TRBJ1-2; TRBD1 matches 8 bases. Looked up from germline, CDR1 is LNHDA and CDR2 is SQIVND (reference sequence). CDR3 length equals 14 residues. Germline trimming cut 5 bases from V and 2 bases from J; bases unmatched to any gene: 4. The CDR3 DNA is TGTGCCAGTAGTGCCCAGGGGGCCAACTATGGCTACACCTTC. Its protein product is CASSAQGANYGYTF.

This clone has a handful of counts. The J gene is TRBJ1-3, the V gene TRBV6-5, with TRBD1 identical over 8 bases. CDR3 length equals 15 residues. Unmatched junction bases numbered 7, after V lost 6 bases and J lost 3 bases. The germline CDR1 and CDR2 sequences are MNHEY and SVGAGI. The CDR3 DNA reads TGTGCCAGCAGCCTTAGGACAGGGAGTGGAAACACCATATATTTT. Its protein is CASSLRTGSGNTIYF.

The chain carries TRBV24-1 and TRBJ2-7; TRBD2 agrees at 11 bases. The CDR3 runs to 18 residues. Germline-derived CDR1 and CDR2 are KGHDR and SFDVKD. Unmatched junction bases numbered 8, after V lost 2 bases and J lost 0 bases. The CDR3 sequence: CATSDSPGTSGPSYEQYF. The DNA of the CDR3 is TGTGCCACCAGTGATTCCCCCGGGACTAGCGGCCCCTCCTACGAGCAGTACTTC.

The chain combines TRBV4-2 with TRBJ2-3; the match to TRBD2 covers 10 bases. The CDR3 consists of 17 residues. CDR1 and CDR2 from the germline V gene are LGHNA and YNFKEQ. The J segment lost 6 bases and the V segment lost 1 base, leaving 10 bases of the junction unmatched. CDR3 sequence reads: CASSQAALAGEGDTQYF. CDR3 DNA sequence: TGTGCCAGCAGCCAAGCGGCCCTAGCGGGGGAAGGTGATACGCAGTATTTT.

This clone was observed a single time. This chain uses TRBV6-5 with TRBJ1-2; 8 nucleotides agree with TRBD1. The CDR3 has 13 amino acids. The junction had 8 bases not matched to a gene; V was cut back by 6 bases and J by 8 bases. CDR1 and CDR2 from the germline V gene are MNHEY and SVGAGI. CDR3 DNA sequence: TGTGCCAGCAGACCAGGGGGCGCGAGAGGCTACACCTTC. This encodes CASRPGGARGYTF.

The chain carries TRBV7-9 and TRBJ1-3, with a weak D call TRBD1 (5 bases). Trimming cost V 5 bases and J 4 bases, with 18 bases left between them. Per germline, CDR1 SEHNR and CDR2 FQNEAQ (reference sequence). The CDR3 has 16 residues. The CDR3 nucleotides read TGTGCCAGCAGCCCCGGGGGGACGGTCTCCGGAAACACCATATATTTT. Its protein is CASSPGGTVSGNTIYF. Supplemented by reference TRBV7-9 and TRBJ1-3, the full variable domain reads DTGVSQNPRHKITKRGQNVTFRCDPISEHNRLYWYRQTLGQGPEFLTYFQNEAQLEKSRLLSDRFSAERPKGSFSTLEIQRTEQGDSAMYLCASSPGGTVSGNTIYFGEGSWLTVV.

Regarding this clone: This may stem from a read error, because a much larger clone lies one nucleotide away. The rearrangement uses TRBV15 and TRBJ2-7; 9 bases line up with TRBD1. The germline CDR1 and CDR2 sequences are LNHNV and YYDKDF (reference sequence). The CDR3 runs 13 residues. V shed 3 bases and J 6 bases; nucleotides not matched to a gene: 3. CDR3 sequence: CATSRDRGPEQYF. The CDR3 DNA reads TGTGCCACCAGCAGGGACAGGGGACCCGAGCAGTACTTC.

The chain recombines TRBV7-9 with TRBJ2-7, with 8 bases identical to TRBD1. CDR1 and CDR2 from the germline V gene are SEHNR and FQNEAQ (reference sequence). The CDR3 contains 15 residues. V lost 5 bases to trimming and J lost 2 bases; unmatched junction nucleotides: 8. The CDR3 DNA reads TGTGCCAGCAGCAACACGGACAGGGAACCCTACGAGCAGTACTTC. Its translation is CASSNTDREPYEQYF.

The chain is built from TRBV2 and TRBJ2-5, with TRBD2 matching over 7 bases. V shed 4 bases and J 4 bases; nucleotides not matched to a gene: 3. This CDR3 is 13 amino acids long. Germline CDR1 and CDR2: SNHLY and FYNNEI. This CDR3 is CASSGGLGETQYF. CDR3 coding DNA: TGTGCCAGCAGTGGAGGACTAGGAGAGACCCAGTACTTC.

The chain couples TRBV5-1 to TRBJ1-1; maybe TRBD1 (5 bases). CDR3 length equals 15 residues. Germline-derived CDR1 and CDR2 are SGHRS and YFSETQ. V shed 4 bases and J shed 3 bases, with 16 bases lying between them. The CDR3 DNA is TGCGCCAGCAGCGTGAATCTCCAGGGATACACTGAAGCTTTCTTT. Encoded protein: CASSVNLQGYTEAFF.

The J gene is TRBJ2-2, the V gene TRBV5-1; unclear D gene. The CDR3 covers 14 residues. Germline V gene lookup returns CDR1 SGHRS and CDR2 YFSETQ. Trimming left V 4 bases short and J 4 bases short, with 11 bases between. DNA of the CDR3: TGCGCCAGCAGCCTGGATACGGTCACCGGGGAGCTGTTTTTT. Protein: CASSLDTVTGELFF.

The chain uses TRBV6-5 and TRBJ2-5; D not resolved. The CDR3 contains 12 residues. The germline V gene encodes CDR1 MNHEY and CDR2 SVGAGI. Deletions cut 6 bases from V and 7 bases from J, with 12 bases between. In nucleotides, the CDR3 is TGTGCCAGCAGCGCCCTAGACGGGACCCAGTACTTC. Protein sequence: CASSALDGTQYF.

This clone was observed once. The V and J genes are TRBV3-1 (or the pseudogene TRBV3-2) and TRBJ1-1; D possibly corresponds to TRBD1 (5 bases). CDR1 is LGHDT, CDR2 YNNKEL, per germline (reference sequence). The V and J ends lost 0 bases and 7 bases respectively, with 15 bases between them. CDR3 length equals 15 residues. The CDR3 DNA follows: TGTGCCAGCAGCCAAGAAGTCGGGAGGGGAGGTGAAGCTTTCTTT. Protein product: CASSQEVGRGGEAFF.

This chain connects TRBV5-1 to TRBJ2-3; the match to TRBD1 covers 8 bases. V shed 4 bases and J 0 bases; nucleotides not matched to a gene: 7. There are 16 residues in the CDR3. From germline, CDR1 is SGHRS and CDR2 YFSETQ. For the CDR3, the DNA is TGCGCCAGCAGCGAGGCGACAGGGGCCAGCACAGATACGCAGTATTTT. It encodes CASSEATGASTDTQYF.

On this clone: One end of the junction does not line up with germline, which may come from a read error. This sequence joins TRBV3-1 (or the pseudogene TRBV3-2) and TRBJ1-3; 8 bases fit TRBD1. Germline lookup yields CDR1 LGHDT and CDR2 YNNKEL (reference sequence). The CDR3 covers 15 residues. This CDR3 reads CASSRMTGAGNTIYF. The DNA for the CDR3 is TGTGCCAGCAGCCGGATGACAGGGGCTGGGAACACCATATATTTT.

The V call is TRBV12-5, the J call TRBJ1-6; D call uncertain. The CDR3 is 18 residues long. Germline CDR1 and CDR2: LGHNT and FRNRAP. Trimming shortened V by 0 bases and J by 4 bases, and 16 bases separated the two germline ends. The CDR3 region has the DNA TGTGCTAGTGGTTTGGTAGTCCGAGGAGGCAGGTATAATTCACCCCTCCACTTT. This translates into CASGLVVRGGRYNSPLHF.

Turning to this clone: The identical CDR3 is also encoded by other nucleotide sequences in the sample. The V call is TRBV7-2, the J call TRBJ1-1; D is ambiguous. In germline, CDR1 is SGHTA, CDR2 FQGNSA. V lost 1 base and J lost 1, with 7 bases in between. The CDR3 spans 14 residues. In nucleotides, the CDR3 is TGTGCCAGCAGCTTAGAAGGAGGGAACACTGAAGCTTTCTTT. Its protein product is CASSLEGGNTEAFF.

The rearrangement uses TRBV9 and TRBJ2-3, with D possibly matching TRBD2 (5 bases). Between the trimmed V and J ends, which lost 2 bases and 0 bases, there was a span of 7 bases. Germline CDR1 reads SGDLS; CDR2 reads YYNGEE. The CDR3 extends over 14 amino acids. The CDR3 DNA follows: TGTGCCAGCAGCGTCGGGGAGAGCACAGATACGCAGTATTTT. As protein: CASSVGESTDTQYF.